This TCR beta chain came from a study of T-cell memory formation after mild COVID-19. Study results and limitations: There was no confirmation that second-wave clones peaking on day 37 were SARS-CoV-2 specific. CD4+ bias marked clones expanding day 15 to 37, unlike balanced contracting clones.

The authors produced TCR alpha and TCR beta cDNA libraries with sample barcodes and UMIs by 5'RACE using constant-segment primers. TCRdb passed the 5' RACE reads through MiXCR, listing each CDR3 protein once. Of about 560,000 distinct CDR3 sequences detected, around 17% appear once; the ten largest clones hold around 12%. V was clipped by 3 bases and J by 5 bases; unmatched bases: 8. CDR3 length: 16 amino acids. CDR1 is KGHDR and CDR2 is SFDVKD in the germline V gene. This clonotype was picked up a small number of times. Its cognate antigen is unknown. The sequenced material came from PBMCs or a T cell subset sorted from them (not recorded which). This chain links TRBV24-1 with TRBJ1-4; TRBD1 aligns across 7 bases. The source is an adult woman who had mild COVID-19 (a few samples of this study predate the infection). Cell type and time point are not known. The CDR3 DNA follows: TGTGCCACCAGTGATCCAAAAGGAGGGGGCAATGAAAAACTGTTTTTT. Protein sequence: CATSDPKGGGNEKLFF.